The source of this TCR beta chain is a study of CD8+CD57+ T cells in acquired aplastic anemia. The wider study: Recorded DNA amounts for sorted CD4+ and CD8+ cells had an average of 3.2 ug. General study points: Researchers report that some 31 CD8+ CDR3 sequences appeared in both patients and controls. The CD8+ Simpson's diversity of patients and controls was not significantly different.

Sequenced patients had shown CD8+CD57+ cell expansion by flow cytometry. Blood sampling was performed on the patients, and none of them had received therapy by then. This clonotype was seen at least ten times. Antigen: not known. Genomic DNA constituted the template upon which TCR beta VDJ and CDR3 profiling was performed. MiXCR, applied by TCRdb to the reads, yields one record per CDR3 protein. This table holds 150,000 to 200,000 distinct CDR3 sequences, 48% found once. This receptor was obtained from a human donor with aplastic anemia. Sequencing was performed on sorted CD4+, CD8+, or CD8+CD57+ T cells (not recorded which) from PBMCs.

The CDR3: CASSYGGGAQNEQFF. DNA of the CDR3: TGTGCCAGCAGTTATGGCGGGGGGGCGCAGAATGAGCAGTTCTTC. The V call is TRBV12-3 or TRBV12-4, the J call TRBJ2-1; 9 bases agree with TRBD2. V was clipped by 4 bases and J by 7 bases; unmatched bases: 8. The CDR3 totals 15 residues.